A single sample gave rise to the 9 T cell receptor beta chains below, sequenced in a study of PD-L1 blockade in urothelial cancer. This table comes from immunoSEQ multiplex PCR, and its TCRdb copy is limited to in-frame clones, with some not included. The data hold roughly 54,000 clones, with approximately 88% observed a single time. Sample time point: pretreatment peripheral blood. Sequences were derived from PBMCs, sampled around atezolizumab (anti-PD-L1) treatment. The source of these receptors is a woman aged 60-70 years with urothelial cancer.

The CDR3: CASSLRELDTGELFF. In nucleotides, the CDR3 is TGTGCCAGCAGTTTGCGGGAGTTGGACACCGGGGAGCTGTTTTTT. The J gene is TRBJ2-2, the V gene TRBV7-2; 7 bases map to TRBD2. Germline-derived CDR1 and CDR2 are SGHTA and FQGNSA. V lost 6 bases, J lost 3 bases, and 7 bases stayed unmatched. CDR3 length: 15 residues.

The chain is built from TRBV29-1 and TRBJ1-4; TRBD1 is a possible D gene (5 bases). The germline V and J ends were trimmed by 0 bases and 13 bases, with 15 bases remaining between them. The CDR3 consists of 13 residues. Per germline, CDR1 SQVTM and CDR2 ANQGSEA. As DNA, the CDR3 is TGCAGCGTTGAAGAAGTCGGGGGAGTGGGACTGTTTTTT. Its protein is CSVEEVGGVGLFF.

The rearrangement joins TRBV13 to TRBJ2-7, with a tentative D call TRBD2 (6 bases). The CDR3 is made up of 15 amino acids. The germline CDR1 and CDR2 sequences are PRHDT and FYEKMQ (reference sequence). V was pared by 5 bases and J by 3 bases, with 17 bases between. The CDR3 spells CASSRSGATLYEQYF. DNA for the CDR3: TGTGCCAGCAGCAGGTCGGGAGCGACACTCTACGAGCAGTACTTC.

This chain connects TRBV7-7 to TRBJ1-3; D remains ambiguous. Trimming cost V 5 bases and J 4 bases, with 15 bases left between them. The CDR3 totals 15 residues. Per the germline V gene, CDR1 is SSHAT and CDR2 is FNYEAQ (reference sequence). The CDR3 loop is CASSAIPGEGNTIYF. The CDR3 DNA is TGTGCCAGCAGCGCTATTCCGGGAGAAGGAAACACCATATATTTT. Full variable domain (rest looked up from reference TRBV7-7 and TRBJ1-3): GAGVSQSPRYKVTKRGQDVTLRCDPISSHATLYWYQQALGQGPEFLTYFNYEAQPDKSGLPSDRFSAERPEGSISTLTIQRTEQRDSAMYRCASSAIPGEGNTIYFGEGSWLTVV.

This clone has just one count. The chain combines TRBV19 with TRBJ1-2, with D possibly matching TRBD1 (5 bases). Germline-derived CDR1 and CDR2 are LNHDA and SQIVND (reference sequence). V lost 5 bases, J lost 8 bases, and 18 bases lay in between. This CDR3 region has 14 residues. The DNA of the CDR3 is TGTGCCAGTAGTCACGTCAGTCAAGGGGTCGGCTACACCTTC. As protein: CASSHVSQGVGYTF.

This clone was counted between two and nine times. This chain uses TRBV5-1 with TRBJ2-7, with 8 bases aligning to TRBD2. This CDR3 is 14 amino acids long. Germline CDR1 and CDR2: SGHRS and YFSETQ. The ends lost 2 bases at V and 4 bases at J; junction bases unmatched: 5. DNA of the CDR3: TGCGCCAGCAGCTTCACTAGCGGTACATACGAGCAGTACTTC. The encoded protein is CASSFTSGTYEQYF.

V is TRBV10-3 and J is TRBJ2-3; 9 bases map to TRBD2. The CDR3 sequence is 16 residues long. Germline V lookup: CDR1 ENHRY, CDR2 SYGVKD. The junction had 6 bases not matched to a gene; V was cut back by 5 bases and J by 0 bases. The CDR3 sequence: CAISWVSGGSTDTQYF. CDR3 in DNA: TGTGCCATCAGTTGGGTTAGCGGGGGTAGCACAGATACGCAGTATTTT.

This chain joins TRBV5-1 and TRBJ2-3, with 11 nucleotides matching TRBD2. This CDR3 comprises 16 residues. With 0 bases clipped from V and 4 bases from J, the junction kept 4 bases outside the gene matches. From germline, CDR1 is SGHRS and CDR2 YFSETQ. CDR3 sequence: CASSLVGLAGADTQYF. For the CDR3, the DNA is TGCGCCAGCAGCTTGGTAGGACTAGCGGGCGCAGATACGCAGTATTTT.

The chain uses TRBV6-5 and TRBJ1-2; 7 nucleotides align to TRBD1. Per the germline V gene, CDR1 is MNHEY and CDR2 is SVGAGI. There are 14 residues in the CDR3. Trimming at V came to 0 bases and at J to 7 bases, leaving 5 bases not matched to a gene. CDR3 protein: CASSYSLTGSGYTF. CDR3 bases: TGTGCCAGCAGTTACTCGTTGACAGGGAGTGGCTACACCTTC.